This T cell receptor (beta chain) was captured in a study of monozygotic twins with inflammatory bowel disease. Study outcomes and limitations: Healthy co-twins, by inverse Simpson, had higher TCRbeta diversity than their siblings with IBD.

Unfractionated whole blood yielded total RNA, and T cells were not sorted. CDR3 length: 15 amino acids. Germline V gives CDR1 SGHDN, CDR2 FVKESK. Concerning this clonotype itself: As yet, its antigen is unknown.

With eight separate reactions per sample, the authors made cDNA. TCRdb re-called the 5' RACE reads and catalogs CDR3 proteins one per entry, DNA excluded. The table lists 150,000 to 200,000 distinct CDR3 sequences. The sequence derives from a human donor with ulcerative colitis or Crohn's disease, or a healthy co-twin of an affected twin (not recorded which). Sample: blood. V gene TRBV14 combines with J gene TRBJ1-4; TCRdb names TRBD1, which stays unverified in the absence of DNA. CDR3 protein: CASSQDAHRGEKLFF.